This TCR beta chain emerged from a study of glioma-infiltrating T cells. Study-level information: Low-grade gliomas were grade II; glioblastomas were grade IV at initial diagnosis.

Deletions cut 3 bases from V and 6 bases from J, with 15 bases between. This CDR3 is 16 amino acids long. Germline V gene lookup returns CDR1 MDHEN and CDR2 SYDVKM. This clonotype was recorded a few times. The iRepertoire nested amplicon-rescue multiplex PCR amplified TCR alpha and beta CDR3s from RNA. TCRdb called the multiplex PCR reads again in MiXCR, with one record for every CDR3 protein. Among around 350,000 distinct CDR3 sequences listed, roughly 41% were seen once. The J gene is TRBJ2-6, the V gene TRBV28; the D gene is possibly TRBD2 (5 bases). The TCR sequence derives from a human donor with low-grade glioma or glioblastoma, undergoing nonglioma brain surgery, or in good health (not recorded which). The specimen was glioma tissue, nonneoplastic brain tissue, or PBMCs (not recorded which). CDR3 in DNA: TGTGCCAGCAGTTTGGTGGGAGCGTCAGCGGCCAACGTCCTGACTTTC. It is translated as CASSLVGASAANVLTF.